The rows below give T cell receptor beta chains drawn from one sample of a study of blood T cells in healthy people across ages. Each CDR3 protein is one row after TCRdb ran MiXCR on the 5' RACE reads. The profile covers roughly 1.9 million distinct CDR3 sequences, with around 40% appearing a single time and about 21% taken by the ten largest. Source material: blood. All receptors come from a human donor in good health. The CDR3 runs from the conserved cysteine through the conserved F or W. The D gene is left open where the match is weak. Only some rows state a clone size, as once, few, many or a class for expanded clones.

clone_size	j_call	v_call	d_call	cdr3_aa	cdr3_nt
NA	TRBJ2-3	TRBV25-1	NA	CVTSSDMTTSTDTQYF	TGTGTCACCAGCAGTGATATGACAACTAGCACAGATACGCAGTATTTT
few	TRBJ1-6	TRBV12-3/TRBV12-4	NA	CASSDSPDSPLHF	TGTGCCAGCAGTGACAGCCCCGATTCACCCCTCCACTTT
NA	TRBJ2-5	TRBV2	TRBD1	CASSRTGAIQETQYF	TGTGCCAGCAGCCGGACAGGGGCGATACAAGAGACCCAGTACTTC
NA	TRBJ2-1	TRBV10-3	TRBD1	CAISGPTGTDEQFF	TGTGCCATCAGTGGCCCGACAGGGACGGATGAGCAGTTCTTC
few	TRBJ1-2	TRBV10-3	NA	CAISFRQDDYGYTF	TGTGCCATCAGTTTCCGACAGGATGACTATGGCTACACCTTC
few	TRBJ2-3	TRBV7-2	TRBD1	CASSSDRDPSTDTQYF	TGTGCCAGCAGCTCCGACAGGGACCCTAGCACAGATACGCAGTATTTT
few	TRBJ2-3	TRBV28	TRBD2	CASSFLASGGTDTQYF	TGTGCCAGCAGTTTCTTGGCTAGCGGAGGCACAGATACGCAGTATTTT
few	TRBJ2-1	TRBV12-3/TRBV12-4	NA	CASSYLTATYNEQFF	TGTGCCAGCAGCTATCTGACAGCTACCTACAATGAGCAGTTCTTC
few	TRBJ2-4	TRBV28	TRBD2	CAIAGRADIDIQYF	TGTGCCATCGCAGGGAGGGCGGACATAGACATTCAGTACTTC
NA	TRBJ2-3	TRBV6-2/TRBV6-3	NA	CASSYLSDIPDTQYF	TGTGCCAGCAGTTACCTTAGCGACATCCCAGATACGCAGTATTTT
few	TRBJ1-2	TRBV24-1	TRBD1	CATSAPGQGDGYTF	TGTGCCACCAGTGCCCCTGGACAGGGAGATGGCTACACCTTC
NA	TRBJ2-7	TRBV15	NA	CATSYDSYAGEQYF	TGTGCCACCAGCTACGACTCATACGCGGGAGAGCAGTACTTC
NA	TRBJ2-4	TRBV4-3	TRBD2	CASSQRAAGGSRDIQYF	TGCGCCAGCAGCCAAAGAGCAGCGGGGGGGTCCAGGGACATTCAGTACTTC
few	TRBJ2-1	TRBV15	NA	CATSTDEDEQFF	TGTGCCACCAGCACGGACGAGGATGAGCAGTTCTTC
NA	TRBJ2-5	TRBV28	NA	CASRLRGEVGEQYF	TGTGCCAGCAGACTCAGGGGTGAAGTTGGTGAGCAGTACTTC
few	TRBJ1-1	TRBV12-3/TRBV12-4	NA	CASSLSLATEAFF	TGTGCCAGCAGTTTGTCTCTGGCGACTGAAGCTTTCTTT
many	TRBJ2-7	TRBV5-1	NA	CASSPDSPYEQYF	TGTGCCAGCTCACCAGACAGCCCCTACGAGCAGTACTTC
few	TRBJ2-5	TRBV5-1	TRBD2	CASSFVGGGQETQYF	TGCGCCAGCAGCTTCGTTGGGGGGGGCCAAGAGACCCAGTACTTC
few	TRBJ2-7	TRBV29-1	NA	CSVEGLVGEQYF	TGCAGCGTTGAGGGGCTCGTGGGGGAGCAGTACTTC
NA	TRBJ2-7	TRBV13	TRBD1	CASSRRGRMSSYEQYF	TGTGCCAGCAGCCGCAGGGGGCGGATGTCGAGCTACGAGCAGTACTTC
NA	TRBJ2-1	TRBV19	NA	CASSMGNNEQFF	TGTGCCAGTAGTATGGGGAACAATGAGCAGTTCTTC
few	TRBJ1-2	TRBV5-1	NA	CASSLDGGIDGYTF	TGCGCCAGCAGCTTGGACGGGGGAATCGATGGCTACACCTTC